Reported below is one TCR beta chain. The antigen it recognizes is unknown. It has no much larger one-base neighbor in the sample; base qualities were not kept. This entry comes from a study of blood T cell repertoires in COVID-19 (dated by TCRdb to 2020 to 2021). With respect to the entire study: Samples from collaborators originated in the United States, Italy and Spain and spanned both the acute and convalescent phases of COVID-19. The prospective study material was composed of cDNA or gDNA derived from T cells, B-cell-depleted T cells, or PBMCs. Deeply sampled blood TCRbeta repertoires from subjects exposed to, actively infected with, or recovered from COVID-19 were included in the dataset. The repertoires were made available in a free public database intended to serve as a resource for research on the immune response to SARS-CoV-2. Samples were obtained from the ongoing ImmuneRACE study (first 160 participants) and from about 1,300 subjects provided by 6 global collaborators. The sample metadata nearly always contained a de-identified subject ID, COVID-19 status, age in years and sex. Where HLA class I and class II types were available, the types were taken from metadata supplied by the sample provider, not from assay-based typing. The paper as a whole reports these results and caveats: Clinical and demographic metadata were provided uncurated, with the amount varying by source and participant.

Whole blood was collected in K2EDTA tubes by collaborating institutions according to the institutions' own protocols. For TCRbeta analysis, collaborators shipped samples as frozen whole blood, isolated PBMCs, or DNA extracted from either of those sample types. Sequences MNHNS (CDR1) and SASEGT (CDR2) are obtained from the germline V gene. The CDR3 holds 14 amino acids from the cysteine to the phenylalanine. Kept here is only the CDR3 DNA, which spans 42 bases and is read in frame from base 1. V lost 0 bases and J lost 8 bases, and the count of bases not matched to a germline gene is 1. TCRbeta CDR3 regions were amplified from genomic DNA by means of the immunoSEQ Assay, a bias-controlled multiplex PCR. The study's processing was this. The number of nucleated cells in each sample was estimated from the amplification of reference gene primers within the assay. To quantify the absolute abundance of each unique TCRbeta CDR3 rearrangement, sequence reads were collapsed and filtered. For each sample, productive Simpson clonality was calculated by taking the square root of Simpson's diversity index across productive rearrangements. TCRdb mirrors the immuneACCESS table, restricted to in-frame sequences. Some clones are absent from its copies; in checked studies, under half trace to an unresolved V gene, and the reason for the others is unknown. V and J calls and clone size are as listed in that table; D and trimming were resolved from the DNA. The sample table records more than 55,000 clones; around 93% of these occur just once. Clones ranked in the top ten supply around 4.3% of the sample.

Rearrangement joined TRBV6-1 to TRBJ1-6, and 7 junction bases match TRBD1. The TCR originated in a man aged 45-65 years with active COVID-19. Sequencing was carried out using peripheral blood. The CDR3 here reads CASSEAGGHSPLHF. The DNA is TGTGCCAGCAGTGAAGCAGGGGGCCATTCACCCCTCCACTTT.